Listed here are 9 T cell receptor beta chains from one sample, sequenced in a study of T-cell reconstitution after alpha-beta-depleted transplantation in children. Molecular barcoding with unique molecular identifiers was used for the TCRbeta library. TCRdb redid the calling of the PCR reads with MiXCR, one entry per CDR3 protein. The table shows hundreds of thousands of distinct CDR3 sequences, with 9.5% to 13% occurring only once. The source was PBMCs, collected before TCRalphabeta/CD19-depleted stem cell transplant. The receptors derive from a child less than two years old with acute myeloid leukemia, due to receive a stem cell transplant.

The gene calls are TRBV5-4 and TRBJ1-6, with 7 nucleotides matching TRBD1. Germline CDR1 and CDR2: SGHNT and YYREEE (reference sequence). The trim removed 4 bases at V and 7 bases at J, leaving 8 bases unmatched. The CDR3 consists of 15 residues. CDR3: CASSPRQGGNSPLHF. The CDR3 coding sequence is TGTGCCAGCAGCCCCCGACAGGGAGGAAATTCACCCCTCCACTTT.

V usage is TRBV6-1 and J usage is TRBJ2-7, with 8 nucleotides matching TRBD2. The J segment lost 0 bases and the V segment lost 1 base, leaving 2 bases of the junction unmatched. Germline values: CDR1 MNHNS, CDR2 SASEGT. The CDR3 has 15 amino acids. The CDR3 DNA is TGTGCCAGCAGTGAAGTAGCGGGGAGCTCCTACGAGCAGTACTTC. It is translated as CASSEVAGSSYEQYF.

This clonotype was detected only a few times. This chain joins TRBV20-1 and TRBJ2-5; the match to TRBD2 covers 13 bases. Looked up from germline, CDR1 is DFQATT and CDR2 is SNEGSKA (reference sequence). The V gene end was trimmed by 6 bases and the J gene end by 5 bases; junction bases not matched to a gene: 9. The CDR3 spans 15 residues. The CDR3 nucleotides are TGCAGTGCGCAAACTAGCGGGAGGGCCCCGGAGACCCAGTACTTC. Residues: CSAQTSGRAPETQYF.

This clonotype was recorded many times. The chain carries TRBV20-1 and TRBJ2-7, with 8 nucleotides matching TRBD1. The germline gives CDR1 DFQATT, CDR2 SNEGSKA (reference sequence). CDR3 length: 14 residues. Trimming cost V 5 bases and J 2 bases; bases outside gene matches: 8. CDR3 loop: CSAPGQGETYEQYF. The CDR3, as DNA: TGCAGTGCTCCTGGACAGGGTGAGACCTACGAGCAGTACTTC.

This clonotype was found many times. The V gene is TRBV11-2, the J gene TRBJ2-3; TRBD2 aligns across 7 bases. V was pared by 4 bases and J by 2 bases, with 9 bases of the junction left unmatched. Looked up from germline, CDR1 is SGHAT and CDR2 is FQNNGV. The length of the CDR3 is 16 residues. CDR3: CASSYPASGNTDTQYF. CDR3 coding DNA: TGTGCCAGCAGCTACCCGGCTAGCGGCAACACAGATACGCAGTATTTT.

This clonotype came up many times. The chain employs TRBV2 and TRBJ1-1; D not resolved. V lost 1 base to trimming and J lost 4 bases, with 13 bases between them. CDR1 is SNHLY and CDR2 is FYNNEI in the germline V gene. The CDR3 extends over 15 amino acids. CDR3: CASSEGVIPGTEAFF. The CDR3 coding sequence is TGTGCCAGCAGTGAAGGGGTCATACCCGGCACTGAAGCTTTCTTT.

To note about this clonotype: A junction boundary mismatches the germline segment, possibly from a read error. The V gene is TRBV7-8, the J gene TRBJ2-3, with 11 bases aligning to TRBD2. The CDR3 runs to 15 residues. CDR1 is SGHVS and CDR2 is FQNEAQ in the germline V gene. The CDR3 DNA is TGTGCCAGCACCTTAGCGGGAGGGCCAGGAGATACGCAGTATTTT. Protein sequence: CASTLAGGPGDTQYF.

This clonotype was counted at least ten times. The V and J genes are TRBV7-2 and TRBJ2-7; D gene uncertain. This CDR3 region has 14 residues. V gave up 2 bases and J gave up 2 bases, with 10 bases separating them. The germline gives CDR1 SGHTA, CDR2 FQGNSA. The CDR3 loop is CASSLSGLTYEQYF. In DNA, the CDR3 is TGTGCCAGCAGCTTATCGGGCCTTACCTACGAGCAGTACTTC.

The sample holds many counts of this clonotype. The V and J genes are TRBV7-8 and TRBJ2-2; D remains unclear. The CDR3 is made up of 15 amino acids. Germline V CDR1 and CDR2: SGHVS, FQNEAQ. Trimming took 3 bases from V and 2 from J, leaving 10 bases between them. The DNA for the CDR3 is TGTGCCAGCAGCTTTCTGGCGACCAACACCGGGGAGCTGTTTTTT. This translates into CASSFLATNTGELFF.